This is a list of T cell receptor beta chains from one sample in a study of shared clonotypes between healthy human individuals. Clones were read by immunoSEQ multiplex PCR, and TCRdb kept only the in-frame ones, dropping some. The data show millions of clones, with just over 90% seen just once and under 0.45% held by the top ten. Sequencing used naive CD4+ T cells from PBMCs. Receptor source: a man aged 18-30 years in good health. Some clones in this sample may be carry-over from other donors' samples. The conserved cysteine and the conserved F or W are not part of the CDR3 here. The listing skips clone size in some rows; elsewhere it reads once, few, many or a size class.

TRBJ1-2 NA TRBV7-9 ASSLNGQIGYGYT
TRBJ2-2 NA TRBV18 ASSPGTSGQNTGELF
TRBJ2-1 NA TRBV11-2 ASSESNEQF
TRBJ1-2 NA TRBV28 ASSSRGLRGYT
TRBJ2-3 NA TRBV5-6 ASSGQPGDTQY
TRBJ2-1 NA TRBV5-1 ASSSRQNNEQF
TRBJ1-2 NA TRBV4-1 ASSQEVGQTPFYT
TRBJ2-5 NA TRBV7-2 ASSYSTGAQIQETQY
TRBJ2-2 once TRBV10-3 AISESGSVQLF
TRBJ2-3 NA TRBV7-2 ASSLSGSTDTQY
TRBJ2-1 NA TRBV6-1 ASSRIPNEQF
TRBJ2-3 NA TRBV7-3 ASSFSRGDTQY
TRBJ1-5 NA TRBV28 ASSLTHRRTLNQPQH
TRBJ1-2 NA TRBV9 ASSVHESLNYGYT
TRBJ1-5 NA TRBV7-9 ASSFFRGDLNQPQH
TRBJ1-2 NA TRBV7-2 ASSLDGVNYGYT
TRBJ2-7 NA TRBV5-1 ASSLAGGTEQY
TRBJ2-2 NA TRBV9 ASTLTGYTGELF
TRBJ1-5 NA TRBV28 ASRERWNQPQH
TRBJ2-3 NA TRBV29-1 SVGTTTDTQY
TRBJ1-1 NA TRBV2 ASAGNLNTEAF
TRBJ2-3 NA TRBV6-1 ASSADGTADTQY